Listed below are T cell receptor beta chains from one sample, sequenced in a study of OX40 agonist ivuxolimab in advanced cancers. Profiled with immunoSEQ multiplex PCR; TCRdb holds only in-frame clones, not every one. In the table there are about 76,000 clones, around nine tenths of which are singletons. Here the sequenced sample was CD4+ or CD8+ T cells sorted from blood, taken in a trial of the OX40 agonist ivuxolimab. These receptors were taken from an adult with an advanced solid tumor such as melanoma, head and neck, liver or kidney cancer. Each CDR3 is given without its conserved first and last residue.

j_call v_call cdr3_aa
TRBJ2-7 TRBV5-1 ASSQTGGSYEQY
TRBJ2-5 TRBV2 ASSEPGQGAETQY
TRBJ2-2 TRBV11-2 ASREGGQPLSANTGELF
TRBJ2-7 TRBV18 ASSPSGGDYYEQY
TRBJ2-7 TRBV18 ASSPSRDREQY
TRBJ2-6 TRBV15 ATSRLAAGTGLTGANVLT
TRBJ2-3 TRBV4-1 ASSQAGGDTQY
TRBJ2-7 TRBV10-3 AISEGFSGRAYEQY
TRBJ2-3 TRBV6-5 ASSSTFRTDTQY
TRBJ1-1 TRBV28 ASSLLGNEAF
TRBJ2-5 TRBV19 ASRPTRAQETQY
TRBJ2-5 TRBV4-2 ASSQADRGETQY
TRBJ2-3 TRBV30 AWSPNPGQGEY
TRBJ2-3 TRBV5-1 ASSGKLAGNADTQY
TRBJ1-4 TRBV10-2 ASSEPHKGPGEKLF
TRBJ2-5 TRBV5-6 ASSLTGGETQY
TRBJ2-5 TRBV28 ASSLGETQY
TRBJ1-2 TRBV27 ASTARGNYGYT
TRBJ2-3 TRBV7-2 ASSKIAGGTTDTQY
TRBJ1-5 TRBV28 ASRGGSNQPQH
TRBJ2-1 TRBV28 ASSPLTGAGLQF
TRBJ2-7 TRBV7-9 ASSYQGAYEQY
TRBJ2-7 TRBV6-6 ASREGPYEQY
TRBJ1-1 TRBV7-8 ASSPRRGTEAF
TRBJ2-1 TRBV4-2 ASSLSGGSHNEQF
TRBJ2-3 TRBV7-9 ASSPGSGGDTQY
TRBJ2-7 TRBV27 ASSFGRDLPYEQY
TRBJ2-2 TRBV19 ASIRQMNTGELF
TRBJ2-5 TRBV6-5 ATGPTQETQY
TRBJ2-7 TRBV7-9 ASREDRGKEQY
TRBJ1-2 TRBV6-1 ASSYSNYGYT
TRBJ1-5 TRBV5-5 ASSRPGPRESQPQH
TRBJ2-5 TRBV18 ASSPGFQETQY
TRBJ2-5 TRBV5-1 ASSLYAGPLETQY
TRBJ2-7 TRBV27 ASSLKLAAYEQY
TRBJ2-2 TRBV29-1 SVATPTMLSGELF
TRBJ2-1 TRBV6-6 ASSRLDRGTYNEQF
TRBJ1-5 TRBV2 ASRGGEGNQPQH
TRBJ2-1 TRBV19 ASSIPGLHDEQF
TRBJ1-1 TRBV7-6 ASSVEVDGGTEAF
TRBJ2-1 TRBV19 ATSFGSRSYNEQF
TRBJ2-3 TRBV18 ASSPYRRGRGDTQY
TRBJ2-5 TRBV7-3 ASSLTGITEAQY
TRBJ1-1 TRBV30 AWKYPGGDKTEAF
TRBJ1-4 TRBV4-1 ASSQGGLANEKLF
TRBJ2-1 TRBV7-3 ASSLMANNEQF
TRBJ2-7 TRBV23-1 ASSPGQGSHEQY